This T cell receptor (beta chain) derives from a study of cytotoxic CD8 clonotypes in ibrutinib-treated CLL. The overall study: Among the patients, more than ten presented as relapsed/refractory and fewer than 16 as treatment-naive; around 17 showed unmutated IGHV.

TCRdb keeps only in-frame clones here, not all; method: immunoSEQ multiplex PCR. The sample records 150,000 or so clones, around 82% being singletons. The CDR3 loop spans 12 amino acids. V was clipped by 5 bases and J by 3 bases, with 7 bases between them. Germline V lookup: CDR1 SEHNR, CDR2 FQNEAQ (reference sequence). Study results and limitations: Age-matched healthy donor levels were exceeded by baseline clonality, which tracked circulating CD8+ T-cell counts.

This clone was picked up a small number of times. Antigen specificity is unknown. The gene calls are TRBV7-9 and TRBJ1-2; D is perhaps TRBD1 (6 bases). The sequence came from a human donor with chronic lymphocytic leukemia. Sequencing was performed on PBMCs, taken after 36 months of ibrutinib treatment. The CDR3 DNA sequence: TGTGCCAGCAGCCACAGGGACTATGGCTACACCTTC. Encoded protein: CASSHRDYGYTF. Full variable domain (remainder filled in from reference TRBV7-9 and TRBJ1-2): DTGVSQNPRHKITKRGQNVTFRCDPISEHNRLYWYRQTLGQGPEFLTYFQNEAQLEKSRLLSDRFSAERPKGSFSTLEIQRTEQGDSAMYLCASSHRDYGYTFGSGTRLTVV.